This T cell receptor beta chain was found in a study of T cell repertoires in cytomegalovirus infection. Overall study: HLA-C-restricted CMV epitopes, recently identified, and well-studied HLA-B-restricted ones were used by the study. Shared public TCR beta signatures pointed to both CMV infection and a matching HLA type. Findings and caveats of the study: Clonotype analysis showed dominance of the ex vivo response by HLA-C-restricted CMV-specific TCR beta clonotypes. CMV carriers with the relevant HLA were identified by cumulative public TCR beta family frequency.

TCRdb itself ran the reads through MiXCR, one entry per CDR3 protein. The sample yields 830,000 or so distinct CDR3 sequences, over 25% seen once. This clonotype was detected ten times or more. Its antigen remains unknown. Trimming took 3 bases from V and 4 from J, leaving 10 bases between them. The germline gives CDR1 MNHEY, CDR2 SMNVEV (reference sequence). The CDR3 spans 14 residues. The TCR sequence derives from a human donor in good health (CMV status not recorded). Some clones in this sample may be carry-over from other donors' samples. The chain employs TRBV27 and TRBJ1-5; D unresolved. The source was cultured CD8+ T cells from PBMCs, collected from culture after CMV antigen stimulation. The CDR3 reads CASSFGQLNQPQHF. For the CDR3, the DNA is TGTGCCAGCAGTTTTGGGCAGCTTAATCAGCCCCAGCATTTT.